This T cell receptor beta chain was recorded in a study of shared clonotypes between healthy human individuals. This was a deep-level run. Authors' data handling: ImmunoSEQ junction-only sequences lacked quality scores, so their filtering differed. Produced via immunoSEQ multiplex PCR; TCRdb's table is partial and in-frame only. The DNA gave D and trimming, while V, J and clone size come from that table. The table lists 950,000 to 1,300,000 clones, more than 65% of them singletons. The table lists this clone with a few counts. What it recognizes is unknown. CDR3 size: 15 residues. Per germline, CDR1 GTSNPN and CDR2 SVGIG (reference sequence). Unmatched junction bases numbered 5, after V lost 4 bases and J lost 2 bases. Overall study findings and caveats: Large depth notwithstanding, sorted-subset sequencing proved incomplete by rarefaction.

Material for sequencing was memory CD4+ T cells sorted from blood. Subset indicated: CD45RA-negative fraction. This clonotype was sampled from a man between 18 and 35 years old in good health. The V call is TRBV30, the J call TRBJ1-5; 10 nucleotides agree with TRBD1. CDR3 region: CAWTHGTGGNQPQHF. The DNA of the CDR3 is TGTGCCTGGACCCACGGGACAGGGGGCAATCAGCCCCAGCATTTT.